Sequencing of this T cell receptor (beta chain) was carried out in a study of tumor-infiltrating lymphocytes in primary liver carcinoma. Germline lookup yields CDR1 LGHNA and CDR2 YNFKEQ. Trimming took 4 bases from V and 2 from J, leaving 15 bases between them. The CDR3 runs 16 residues. Unsorted bulk tissue, about 19-31 mg of it, served as the source for co-extraction of RNA and DNA. Priming with a constant-region primer yielded TCR beta cDNA from 500 ng total RNA. Amplification in three nested multiplex PCR rounds with slightly modified ARM-PCR gave rise to TCR beta libraries. The opening two PCR rounds, about 10 cycles each, paired TRBV1-TRBV30 forward primers with a C-beta reverse primer. TCRdb reprocessed the multiplex PCR reads with MiXCR, giving one entry per CDR3 protein. The sample gives 75,000 to 80,000 distinct CDR3 sequences, under 75% of which show up once; roughly 25% is in the top ten.

By frequency in the sample, this clonotype is medium-sized. Sequenced: tumor-adjacent normal liver tissue. The sequence derives from a man between 40 and 49 years old with primary liver carcinoma and hepatitis B virus infection. This sequence joins TRBV4-2 and TRBJ2-4; D might be TRBD1 or TRBD2, each matching 6 bases. The CDR3 here is CASSPEGGGTKNIQYF. CDR3 bases: TGTGCCAGCAGCCCGGAGGGGGGTGGAACCAAAAACATTCAGTACTTC.